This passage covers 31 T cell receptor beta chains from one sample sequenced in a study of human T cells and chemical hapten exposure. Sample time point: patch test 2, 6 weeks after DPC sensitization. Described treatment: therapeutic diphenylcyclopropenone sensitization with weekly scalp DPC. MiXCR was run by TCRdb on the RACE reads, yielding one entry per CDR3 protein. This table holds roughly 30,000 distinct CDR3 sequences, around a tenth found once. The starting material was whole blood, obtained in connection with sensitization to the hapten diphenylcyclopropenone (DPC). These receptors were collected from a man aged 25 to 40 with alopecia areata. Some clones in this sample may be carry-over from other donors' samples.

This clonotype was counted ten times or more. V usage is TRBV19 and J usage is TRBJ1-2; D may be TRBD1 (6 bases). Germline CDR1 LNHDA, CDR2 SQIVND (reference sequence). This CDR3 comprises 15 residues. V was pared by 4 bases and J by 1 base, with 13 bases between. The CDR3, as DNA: TGTGCCAGTAGTAATCCGGGACACCTTAACTATGGCTACACCTTC. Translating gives CASSNPGHLNYGYTF.

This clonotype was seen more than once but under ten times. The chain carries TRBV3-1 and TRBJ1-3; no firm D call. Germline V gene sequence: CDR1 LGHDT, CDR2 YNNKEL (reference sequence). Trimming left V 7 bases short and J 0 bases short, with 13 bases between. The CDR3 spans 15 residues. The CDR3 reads CASTQTSNSGNTIYF. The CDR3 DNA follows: TGTGCCAGCACCCAGACCAGCAACTCTGGAAACACCATATATTTT.

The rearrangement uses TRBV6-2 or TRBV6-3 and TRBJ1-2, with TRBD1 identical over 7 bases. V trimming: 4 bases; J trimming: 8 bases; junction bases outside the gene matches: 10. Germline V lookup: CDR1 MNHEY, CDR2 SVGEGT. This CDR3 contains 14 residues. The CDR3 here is CASSFIGTVGGYTF. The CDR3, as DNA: TGTGCCAGCAGTTTTATAGGGACAGTCGGCGGCTACACCTTC.

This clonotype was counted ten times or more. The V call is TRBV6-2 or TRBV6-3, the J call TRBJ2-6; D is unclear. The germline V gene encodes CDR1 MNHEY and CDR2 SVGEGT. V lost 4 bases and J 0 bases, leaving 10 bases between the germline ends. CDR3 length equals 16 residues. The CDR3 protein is CASSFSLGSGANVLTF. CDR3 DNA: TGTGCCAGCAGTTTCTCGCTTGGCTCTGGGGCCAACGTCCTGACTTTC.

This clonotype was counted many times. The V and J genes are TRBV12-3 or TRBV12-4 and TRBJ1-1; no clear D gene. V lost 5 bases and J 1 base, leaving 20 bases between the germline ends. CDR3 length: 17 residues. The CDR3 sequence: CASSRIVASAGNTEAFF. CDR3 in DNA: TGTGCCAGCAGTAGAATAGTCGCGAGCGCAGGGAACACTGAAGCTTTCTTT.

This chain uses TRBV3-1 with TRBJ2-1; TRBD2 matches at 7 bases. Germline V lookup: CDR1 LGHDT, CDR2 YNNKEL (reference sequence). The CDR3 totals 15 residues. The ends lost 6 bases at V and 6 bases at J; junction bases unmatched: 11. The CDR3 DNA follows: TGTGCCAGCAGTCATCTAGCGGTAATTACCAATGAGCAGTTCTTC. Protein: CASSHLAVITNEQFF.

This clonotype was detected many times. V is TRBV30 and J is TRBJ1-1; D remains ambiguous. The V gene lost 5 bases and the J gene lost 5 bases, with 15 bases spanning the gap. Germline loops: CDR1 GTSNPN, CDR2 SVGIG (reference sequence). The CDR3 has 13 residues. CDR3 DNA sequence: TGTGCCTGGGCCCCCCAGGCCACGACTGAAGCTTTCTTT. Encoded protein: CAWAPQATTEAFF.

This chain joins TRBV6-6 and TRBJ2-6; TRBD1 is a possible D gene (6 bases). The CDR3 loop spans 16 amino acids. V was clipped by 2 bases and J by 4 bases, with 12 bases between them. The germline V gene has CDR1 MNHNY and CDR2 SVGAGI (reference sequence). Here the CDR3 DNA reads TGTGCCAGCAGTTACCACAGGGTCGGCGGGGCCAACGTCCTGACTTTC. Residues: CASSYHRVGGANVLTF.

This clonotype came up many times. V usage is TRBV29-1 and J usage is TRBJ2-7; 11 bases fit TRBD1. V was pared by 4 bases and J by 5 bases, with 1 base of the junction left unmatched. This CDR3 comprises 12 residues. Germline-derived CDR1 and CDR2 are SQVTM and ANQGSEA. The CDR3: CSVVGQGDEQYF. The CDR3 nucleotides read TGCAGCGTTGTGGGACAGGGGGACGAGCAGTACTTC.

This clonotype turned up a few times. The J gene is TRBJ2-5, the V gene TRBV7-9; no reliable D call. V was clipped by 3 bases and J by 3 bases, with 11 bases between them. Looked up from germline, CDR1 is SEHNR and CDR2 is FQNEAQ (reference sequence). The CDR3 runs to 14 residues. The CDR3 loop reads CASSFGPPKETQYF. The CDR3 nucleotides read TGTGCCAGCAGCTTTGGTCCTCCTAAAGAGACCCAGTACTTC.

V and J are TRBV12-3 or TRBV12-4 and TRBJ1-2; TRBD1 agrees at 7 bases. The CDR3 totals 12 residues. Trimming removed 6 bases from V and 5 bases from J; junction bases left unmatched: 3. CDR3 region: CASSSTGYGYTF. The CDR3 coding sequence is TGTGCCAGCAGCTCGACAGGGTATGGCTACACCTTC.

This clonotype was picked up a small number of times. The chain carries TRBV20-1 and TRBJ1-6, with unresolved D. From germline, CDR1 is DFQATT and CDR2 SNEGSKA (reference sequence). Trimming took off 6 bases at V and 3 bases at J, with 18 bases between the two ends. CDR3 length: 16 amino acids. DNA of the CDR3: TGCAGTGCGCCGGACCGGGATAGAGGCTATAATTCACCCCTCCACTTT. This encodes CSAPDRDRGYNSPLHF.

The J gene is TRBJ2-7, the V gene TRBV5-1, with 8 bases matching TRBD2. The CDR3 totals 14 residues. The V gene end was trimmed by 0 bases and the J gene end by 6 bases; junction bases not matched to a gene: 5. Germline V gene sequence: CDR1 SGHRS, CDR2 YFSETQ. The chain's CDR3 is CASSLDGRAREQYF. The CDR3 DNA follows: TGCGCCAGCAGCTTGGACGGGAGGGCCCGCGAGCAGTACTTC. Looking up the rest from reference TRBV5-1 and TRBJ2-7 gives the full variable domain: KAGVTQTPRYLIKTRGQQVTLSCSPISGHRSVSWYQQTPGQGLQFLFEYFSETQRNKGNFPGRFSGRQFSNSRSEMNVSTLELGDSALYLCASSLDGRAREQYFGPGTRLTVT.

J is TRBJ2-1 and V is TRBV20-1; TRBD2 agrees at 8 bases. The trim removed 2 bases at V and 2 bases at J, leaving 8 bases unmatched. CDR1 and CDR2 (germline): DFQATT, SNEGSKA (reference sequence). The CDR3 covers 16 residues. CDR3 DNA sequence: TGCAGTGCTAGATCAAAGAGCGGGGGCACCTACAATGAGCAGTTCTTC. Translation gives CSARSKSGGTYNEQFF.

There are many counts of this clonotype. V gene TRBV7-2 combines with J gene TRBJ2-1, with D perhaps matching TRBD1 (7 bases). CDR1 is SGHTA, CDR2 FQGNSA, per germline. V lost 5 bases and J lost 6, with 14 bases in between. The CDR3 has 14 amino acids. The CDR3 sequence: CASSPQGTSNEQFF. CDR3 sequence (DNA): TGTGCCAGCAGCCCACAGGGGACTTCCAATGAGCAGTTCTTC.

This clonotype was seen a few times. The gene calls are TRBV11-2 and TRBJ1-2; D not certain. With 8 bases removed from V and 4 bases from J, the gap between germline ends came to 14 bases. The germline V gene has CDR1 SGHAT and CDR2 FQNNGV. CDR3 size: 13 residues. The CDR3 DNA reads TGTGCCAGCGGTCTTGGGTCCACCTATGGCTACACCTTC. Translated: CASGLGSTYGYTF.

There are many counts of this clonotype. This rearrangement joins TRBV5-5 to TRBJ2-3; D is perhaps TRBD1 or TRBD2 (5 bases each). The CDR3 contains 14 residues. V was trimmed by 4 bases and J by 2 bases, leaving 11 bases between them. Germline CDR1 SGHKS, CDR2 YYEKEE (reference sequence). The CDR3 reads CASSGDRFTDTQYF. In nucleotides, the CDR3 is TGTGCCAGCAGCGGGGACCGGTTCACAGATACGCAGTATTTT.

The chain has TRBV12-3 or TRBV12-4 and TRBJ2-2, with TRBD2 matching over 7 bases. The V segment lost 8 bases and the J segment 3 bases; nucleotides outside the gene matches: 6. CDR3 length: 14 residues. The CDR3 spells CASRSSGYTGELFF. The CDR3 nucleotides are TGTGCCAGCCGTAGTAGCGGGTACACCGGGGAGCTGTTTTTT.

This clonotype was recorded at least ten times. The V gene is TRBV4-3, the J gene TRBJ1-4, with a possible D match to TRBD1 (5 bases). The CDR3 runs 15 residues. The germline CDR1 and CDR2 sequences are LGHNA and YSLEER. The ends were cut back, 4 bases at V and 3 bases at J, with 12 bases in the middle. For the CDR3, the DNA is TGCGCCAGCAGCCCTCGGGACTTTTCTAATGAAAAACTGTTTTTT. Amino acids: CASSPRDFSNEKLFF.

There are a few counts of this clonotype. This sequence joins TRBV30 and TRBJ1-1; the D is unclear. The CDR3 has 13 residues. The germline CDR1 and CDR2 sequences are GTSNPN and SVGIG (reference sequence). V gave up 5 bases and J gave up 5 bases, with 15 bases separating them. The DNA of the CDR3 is TGTGCCTGGTGTATTTGGGCTGGTACTGAAGCTTTCTTT. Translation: CAWCIWAGTEAFF.

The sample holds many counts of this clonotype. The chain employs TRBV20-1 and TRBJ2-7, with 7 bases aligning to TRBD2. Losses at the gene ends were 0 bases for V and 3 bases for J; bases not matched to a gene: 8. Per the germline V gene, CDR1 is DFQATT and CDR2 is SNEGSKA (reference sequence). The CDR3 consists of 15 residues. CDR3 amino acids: CSARETGDYFYEQYF. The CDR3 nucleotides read TGCAGTGCTAGAGAGACCGGGGACTACTTCTACGAGCAGTACTTC.

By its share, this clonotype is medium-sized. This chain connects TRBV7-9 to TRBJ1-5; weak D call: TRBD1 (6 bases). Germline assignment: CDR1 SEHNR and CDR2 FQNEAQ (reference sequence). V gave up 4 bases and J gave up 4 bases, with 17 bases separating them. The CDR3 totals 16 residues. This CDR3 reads CASSSSAGGANQPQHF. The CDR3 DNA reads TGTGCCAGCAGCTCCTCAGCGGGGGGCGCGAATCAGCCCCAGCATTTT. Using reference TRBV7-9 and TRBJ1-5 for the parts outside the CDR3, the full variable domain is DTGVSQNPRHKITKRGQNVTFRCDPISEHNRLYWYRQTLGQGPEFLTYFQNEAQLEKSRLLSDRFSAERPKGSFSTLEIQRTEQGDSAMYLCASSSSAGGANQPQHFGDGTRLSIL.

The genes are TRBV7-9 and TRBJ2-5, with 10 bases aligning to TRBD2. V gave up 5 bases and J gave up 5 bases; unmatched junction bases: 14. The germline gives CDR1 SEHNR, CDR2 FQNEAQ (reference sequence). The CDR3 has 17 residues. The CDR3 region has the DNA TGTGCCAGCAGCGCCATTCTATCAGCGGGGGGGCTGGAGACCCAGTACTTC. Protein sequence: CASSAILSAGGLETQYF.

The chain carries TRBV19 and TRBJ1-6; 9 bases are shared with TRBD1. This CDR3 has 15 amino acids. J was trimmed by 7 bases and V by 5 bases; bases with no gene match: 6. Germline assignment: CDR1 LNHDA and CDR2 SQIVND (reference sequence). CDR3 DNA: TGTGCCAGTAGTCTCAGGACAGGGGACAATTCACCCCTCCACTTT. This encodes CASSLRTGDNSPLHF.

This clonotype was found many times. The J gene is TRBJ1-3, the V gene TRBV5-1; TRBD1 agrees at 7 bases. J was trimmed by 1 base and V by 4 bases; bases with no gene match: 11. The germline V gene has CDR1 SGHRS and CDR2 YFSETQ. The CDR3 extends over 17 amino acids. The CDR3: CASSPTQGSGSGNTIYF. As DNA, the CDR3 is TGCGCCAGCAGCCCTACACAGGGGAGCGGATCTGGAAACACCATATATTTT.

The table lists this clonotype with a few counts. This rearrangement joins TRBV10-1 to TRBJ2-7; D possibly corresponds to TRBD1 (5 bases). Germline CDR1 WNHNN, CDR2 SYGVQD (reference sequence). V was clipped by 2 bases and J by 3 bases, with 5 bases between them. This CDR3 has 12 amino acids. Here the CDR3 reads CASSEQGYEQYF. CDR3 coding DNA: TGCGCCAGCAGTGAGCAGGGCTACGAGCAGTACTTC.

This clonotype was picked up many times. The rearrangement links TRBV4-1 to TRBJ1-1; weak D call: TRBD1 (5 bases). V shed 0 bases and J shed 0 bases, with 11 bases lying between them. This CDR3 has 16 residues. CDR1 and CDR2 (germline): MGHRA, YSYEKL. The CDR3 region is CASSQDLRALNTEAFF. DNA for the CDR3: TGCGCCAGCAGCCAAGATCTCAGGGCCCTGAACACTGAAGCTTTCTTT.

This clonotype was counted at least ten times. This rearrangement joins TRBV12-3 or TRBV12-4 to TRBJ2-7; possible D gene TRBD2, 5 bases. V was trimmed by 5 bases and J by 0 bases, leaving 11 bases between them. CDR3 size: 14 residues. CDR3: CASSPRRSSYEQYF. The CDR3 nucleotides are TGTGCCAGCAGTCCCCGGAGGAGCTCCTACGAGCAGTACTTC.

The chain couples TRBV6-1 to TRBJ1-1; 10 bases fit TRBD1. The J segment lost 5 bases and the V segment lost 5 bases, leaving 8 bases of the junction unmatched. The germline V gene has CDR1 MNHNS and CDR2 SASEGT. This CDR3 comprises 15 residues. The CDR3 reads CASSSGAGQGTEAFF. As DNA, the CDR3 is TGTGCCAGCAGTTCCGGTGCGGGACAGGGGACTGAAGCTTTCTTT.

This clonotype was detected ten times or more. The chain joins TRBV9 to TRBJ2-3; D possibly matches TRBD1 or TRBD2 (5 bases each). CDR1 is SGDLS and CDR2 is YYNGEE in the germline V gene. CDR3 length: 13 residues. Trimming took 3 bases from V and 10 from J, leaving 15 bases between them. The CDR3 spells CASSATWDVAQYF. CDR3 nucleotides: TGTGCCAGCAGCGCGACTTGGGACGTTGCGCAGTATTTT.

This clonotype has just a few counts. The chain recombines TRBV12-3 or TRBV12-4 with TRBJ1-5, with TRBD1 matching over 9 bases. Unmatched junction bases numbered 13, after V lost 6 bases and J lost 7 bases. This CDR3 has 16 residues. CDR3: CASSPQGGQGNQPQHF. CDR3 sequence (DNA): TGTGCCAGCAGCCCGCAGGGGGGACAGGGAAACCAGCCCCAGCATTTT.